The 19 T cell receptor beta chains presented below share a single source sample, sequenced in a study of blood T cell repertoires in COVID-19. Sequencing used immunoSEQ multiplex PCR; TCRdb keeps in-frame clones, though not all of them. The data hold 250,000 to 400,000 clones, with around 90% observed a single time. The sequencing input was peripheral blood. The receptors shown here come from a woman in her twenties or thirties with COVID-19, enrolled during active disease.

The CDR3 here is CASISGYYNEQFF. The CDR3 bases are TGTGCCAGCATCTCGGGGTATTACAATGAGCAGTTCTTC. V and J are TRBV6-5 and TRBJ2-1; D is perhaps TRBD2 (5 bases). Germline lookup yields CDR1 MNHEY and CDR2 SVGAGI. The CDR3 has 13 residues. Between the trimmed V and J ends, which lost 7 bases and 4 bases, there was a span of 11 bases.

The V call is TRBV6-6, the J call TRBJ2-7; TRBD1 is a possible D gene (6 bases). This CDR3 has 11 residues. Trimming cost V 5 bases and J 6 bases, with 8 bases left between them. The V gene's germline CDR1 is MNHNY and CDR2 SVGAGI (reference sequence). The CDR3: CASSTGSEQYF. The CDR3 DNA is TGTGCCAGCAGTACAGGGTCCGAGCAGTACTTC.

This rearrangement joins TRBV4-1 to TRBJ2-7; weak D call: TRBD1 (5 bases). Germline loops: CDR1 MGHRA, CDR2 YSYEKL. The length of the CDR3 is 13 residues. Trimming took 4 bases from V and 3 from J, leaving 10 bases between them. As DNA, the CDR3 is TGCGCCAGCAGCCGGTCAGGGAACTACGAGCAGTACTTC. It yields the protein CASSRSGNYEQYF.

The J gene is TRBJ2-3, the V gene TRBV30; D is perhaps TRBD2 (6 bases). Per the germline V gene, CDR1 is GTSNPN and CDR2 is SVGIG (reference sequence). The CDR3 has 14 residues. Trimming pared 3 bases from V and 5 bases from J, leaving 15 bases between. In DNA, the CDR3 is TGTGCCTGGAGCCCCCGGGGGAGGAGAGATACGCAGTATTTT. Protein product: CAWSPRGRRDTQYF.

The chain's CDR3 is CATSRDKQGAGNQPQHF. Here the CDR3 DNA reads TGTGCCACCAGCAGAGACAAACAGGGGGCGGGCAATCAGCCCCAGCATTTT. The chain has TRBV15 and TRBJ1-5, with 9 bases that match TRBD1. The CDR3 spans 17 residues. The V gene's germline CDR1 is LNHNV and CDR2 YYDKDF (reference sequence). Unmatched junction bases numbered 5, after V lost 0 bases and J lost 2 bases. Variable domain in full (rest from reference TRBV15 and TRBJ1-5): DAMVIQNPRYQVTQFGKPVTLSCSQTLNHNVMYWYQQKSSQAPKLLFHYYDKDFNNEADTPDNFQSRRPNTSFCFLDIRSPGLGDTAMYLCATSRDKQGAGNQPQHFGDGTRLSIL.

This chain links TRBV19 with TRBJ2-1; D possibly corresponds to TRBD2 (6 bases). V lost 3 bases and J lost 3, with 12 bases in between. CDR3 length equals 15 residues. Germline lookup yields CDR1 LNHDA and CDR2 SQIVND (reference sequence). The chain's CDR3 is CASSIGGADYNEQFF. The CDR3 coding sequence is TGTGCCAGTAGTATCGGCGGGGCTGACTACAATGAGCAGTTCTTC.

The chain couples TRBV25-1 to TRBJ1-3; the D is unclear. Germline values: CDR1 MGHDK, CDR2 SYGVNS. The V end lost 4 bases, the J end lost 0 bases, and 4 bases lay between the germline ends. The CDR3 has 13 amino acids. The CDR3 sequence is CASSAHSGNTIYF. CDR3 in DNA: TGTGCCAGCAGTGCCCACTCTGGAAACACCATATATTTT. Supplemented by reference TRBV25-1 and TRBJ1-3, the full variable domain reads EADIYQTPRYLVIGTGKKITLECSQTMGHDKMYWYQQDPGMELHLIHYSYGVNSTEKGDLSSESTVSRIRTEHFPLTLESARPSHTSQYLCASSAHSGNTIYFGEGSWLTVV.

The count of this clone is one. The V gene is TRBV6-5, the J gene TRBJ1-2, with D possibly being TRBD1 (6 bases). The germline V and J ends were trimmed by 6 bases and 4 bases, with 12 bases remaining between them. The germline CDR1 and CDR2 sequences are MNHEY and SVGAGI. The CDR3 loop spans 13 amino acids. The CDR3 sequence: CASRQGLSYGYTF. The DNA of the CDR3 is TGTGCCAGCAGACAGGGTTTAAGCTATGGCTACACCTTC.

V and J are TRBV10-1 and TRBJ2-2; 9 nucleotides align to TRBD2. The CDR3 sequence is 15 residues long. The junction had 3 bases not matched to a gene; V was cut back by 1 base and J by 6 bases. Germline V gene sequence: CDR1 WNHNN, CDR2 SYGVQD (reference sequence). CDR3 nucleotides: TGCGCCAGCAGTGAGTTTGCGGGAGGGCCCGGGGAGCTGTTTTTT. Its protein product is CASSEFAGGPGELFF.

The V gene is TRBV5-1, the J gene TRBJ2-1; 8 bases match TRBD2. V was clipped by 4 bases and J by 8 bases; unmatched bases: 17. Per germline, CDR1 SGHRS and CDR2 YFSETQ. This CDR3 has 17 residues. CDR3 DNA sequence: TGCGCCAGCAGCCCCGAGGGCGGGAGGCCCCCCGGGGATGAGCAGTTCTTC. It encodes CASSPEGGRPPGDEQFF.

The count of this clone is one. The chain has TRBV4-1 and TRBJ1-4, with a weak D call TRBD1 (6 bases). Germline V gives CDR1 MGHRA, CDR2 YSYEKL. The V end was cut by 3 bases, the J end by 8 bases, with 19 bases between. CDR3 length: 16 residues. This CDR3 reads CASSQALDSKKEKLFF. The CDR3 nucleotides read TGCGCCAGCAGCCAGGCCCTGGACAGCAAAAAGGAAAAACTGTTTTTT.

The gene calls are TRBV27 and TRBJ2-1; no definite D call. V gave up 5 bases and J gave up 6 bases, with 5 bases separating them. This CDR3 region has 11 residues. The germline V gene encodes CDR1 MNHEY and CDR2 SMNVEV (reference sequence). CDR3 nucleotide sequence: TGTGCCAGCAGTCTGTTCAATGAGCAGTTCTTC. Protein sequence: CASSLFNEQFF.

The rearrangement links TRBV7-9 to TRBJ2-2; no reliable D call. V lost 1 base and J 1 base, leaving 7 bases between the germline ends. The CDR3 spans 15 residues. Germline CDR1 and CDR2: SEHNR and FQNEAQ (reference sequence). The chain's CDR3 is CASSLGSLNTGELFF. The CDR3 DNA is TGTGCCAGCAGCTTAGGTTCTTTGAACACCGGGGAGCTGTTTTTT.

This clone was detected only once. V gene TRBV11-3 combines with J gene TRBJ2-3; 7 bases align to TRBD2. The V gene's germline CDR1 is SGHNT and CDR2 YENEEA. The CDR3 is 17 residues long. With 3 bases clipped from V and 5 bases from J, the junction kept 14 bases outside the gene matches. This chain's CDR3 is CASSFTLGGDAQDTQYF. CDR3 DNA: TGTGCCAGCAGCTTCACCCTGGGGGGGGACGCCCAAGATACGCAGTATTTT.

The chain combines TRBV19 with TRBJ2-2; TRBD2 might be the D (6 bases). Trimming took off 1 base at V and 3 bases at J, with 6 bases between the two ends. The CDR3 runs to 14 residues. Germline-derived CDR1 and CDR2 are LNHDA and SQIVND (reference sequence). Written as DNA, the CDR3 is TGTGCCAGTAGTATAGCGGGGGACACCGGGGAGCTGTTTTTT. Translating gives CASSIAGDTGELFF. Full variable domain (remainder filled in from reference TRBV19 and TRBJ2-2): DGGITQSPKYLFRKEGQNVTLSCEQNLNHDAMYWYRQDPGQGLRLIYYSQIVNDFQKGDIAEGYSVSREKKESFPLTVTSAQKNPTAFYLCASSIAGDTGELFFGEGSRLTVL.

The chain couples TRBV28 to TRBJ1-1; D is undetermined. This CDR3 comprises 16 residues. V lost 8 bases and J lost 5, with 24 bases in between. In germline, CDR1 is MDHEN, CDR2 SYDVKM. CDR3 sequence (DNA): TGTGCCAGCGTGGGTCGAGGGAGAGGGATGGGTACTGAAGCTTTCTTT. Its protein product is CASVGRGRGMGTEAFF.

The chain couples TRBV19 to TRBJ1-1; 7 nucleotides agree with TRBD1. This CDR3 spans 12 amino acids. The germline V gene encodes CDR1 LNHDA and CDR2 SQIVND (reference sequence). J gave up 1 base and V 10 bases, and 3 bases lay outside the gene matches. This CDR3 is CATYRGNTEAFF. The CDR3, as DNA: TGTGCCACTTACAGGGGGAACACTGAAGCTTTCTTT. The full variable domain, its missing parts supplied by reference TRBV19 and TRBJ1-1, is DGGITQSPKYLFRKEGQNVTLSCEQNLNHDAMYWYRQDPGQGLRLIYYSQIVNDFQKGDIAEGYSVSREKKESFPLTVTSAQKNPTAFYLCATYRGNTEAFFGQGTRLTVV.

CDR3 nucleotide sequence: TGTGCCAGCTCACCACGGGGACAGGGGCCGAGCTCCTACAATGAGCAGTTCTTC. The encoded protein is CASSPRGQGPSSYNEQFF. The chain is built from TRBV18 and TRBJ2-1; TRBD1 agrees at 10 bases. CDR1 and CDR2 (germline): KGHSH, LQKENI. CDR3 length equals 18 residues. J lost 0 bases, V lost 1 base, and 6 bases had no gene match.

J is TRBJ2-1 and V is TRBV10-2; TRBD2 matches at 12 bases. CDR3 length equals 14 residues. CDR1 and CDR2 (germline): WSHSY, SAAADI. The trim removed 7 bases at V and 12 bases at J, leaving 10 bases unmatched. CDR3 in amino acids: CASTGTSGRLGQFF. The CDR3 nucleotides read TGCGCCAGCACGGGAACTAGCGGGAGGCTCGGGCAGTTCTTC.